One sample yielded the 9 T cell receptor beta chains listed below, sequenced in a study of tumor-infiltrating lymphocytes in oesophageal squamous cell carcinoma. TCRdb called the PCR reads again in MiXCR, with one record for every CDR3 protein. This table holds 15,000 to 19,000 distinct CDR3 sequences, roughly 54% found once. Sequenced: esophageal tumor tissue. These receptor sequences come from a female donor with esophageal squamous cell carcinoma.

On this clonotype itself: Lacking the conserved final phenylalanine or tryptophan, this CDR3 likely reflects a read error. The DNA is omitted, as the CDR3 cannot be located on it reliably, and the CDR3 follows TCRdb's listing. The chain has TRBV7-3 and TRBJ1-1; the table's D call, TRBD1, was not checked against the DNA. Germline CDR1 is SGHTA and CDR2 is FQGTGA. Both ends counted, the CDR3 spans 17 residues. The chain's CDR3 is CASSHAGTATTSSSSGQ.

This clonotype showed up many times. The CDR3 end shows no conserved phenylalanine or tryptophan, and so a read error is likely. It is unclear where the CDR3 begins or ends on the DNA, so no DNA is shown, and the CDR3 is as TCRdb lists it. The J gene is TRBJ2-1, the V gene TRBV7-2. Germline CDR1 and CDR2: SGHTA and FQGNSA. The CDR3 contains 16 residues when both ends are counted. CDR3 sequence reads: CASSLGGGLYEQYFGN.

Concerning this clonotype: One junction end disagrees with the germline gene, perhaps due to a read error. DNA for the CDR3: TGTGCCAGCAGCTTGCTAACTAGCGGGGGGGAGTGGTTCTTC. Translating gives CASSLLTSGGEWFF. The gene calls are TRBV7-3 and TRBJ2-3, with 13 nucleotides matching TRBD2. The CDR3 extends over 14 amino acids. CDR1 and CDR2 (germline): SGHTA, FQGTGA.

Many counts were recorded for this clonotype. The chain couples TRBV14 to TRBJ1-3; D remains unclear. The V and J ends lost 4 bases and 0 bases respectively, with 16 bases between them. This CDR3 region has 17 residues. Looked up from germline, CDR1 is SGHDN and CDR2 is FVKESK. The CDR3 DNA is TGTGCCAGCAGCCGCACCACCGGGCGAAGCTCTGGAAACACCATATATTTT. Its protein product is CASSRTTGRSSGNTIYF.

Relative to its sample, this clonotype is medium-sized. The J gene is TRBJ1-5, the V gene TRBV7-2; D ambiguous. Per germline, CDR1 SGHTA and CDR2 FQGNSA. The CDR3 is 15 amino acids. Trimming took off 3 bases at V and 0 bases at J, with 9 bases between the two ends. The CDR3 DNA sequence: TGTGCCAGCAGCTTGAGGTGGGGTAGCAATCAGCCCCAGCATTTT. This encodes CASSLRWGSNQPQHF.

This clonotype has a handful of counts. The rearrangement joins TRBV7-8 to TRBJ2-5; D is undetermined. V was pared by 4 bases and J by 5 bases, with 11 bases between. Looked up from germline, CDR1 is SGHVS and CDR2 is FQNEAQ. The CDR3 has 13 amino acids. CDR3 in DNA: TGTGCCAGCAGCTACTCCGGGTGGGAGACCCAGTACTTC. This translates into CASSYSGWETQYF.

This sequence joins TRBV7-2 and TRBJ1-1; D remains unclear. Trimming left V 4 bases short and J 5 bases short, with 11 bases between. The germline V gene encodes CDR1 SGHTA and CDR2 FQGNSA. The CDR3 is made up of 13 amino acids. CDR3: CASSSPDGTEAFF. The CDR3 nucleotides read TGTGCCAGCAGCTCCCCGGACGGTACTGAAGCTTTCTTT. The full variable domain, in which reference TRBV7-2 and TRBJ1-1 provide the parts outside the CDR3, is GAGVSQSPSNKVTEKGKDVELRCDPISGHTALYWYRQSLGQGLEFLIYFQGNSAPDKSGLPSDRFSAERTGGSVSTLTIQRTQQEDSAVYLCASSSPDGTEAFFGQGTRLTVV.

Points on this clonotype: One junction end disagrees with the germline gene, perhaps due to a read error. This sequence joins TRBV19 and TRBJ2-3; 10 nucleotides line up with TRBD2. Looked up from germline, CDR1 is LNHDA and CDR2 is SQIVND (reference sequence). The CDR3 loop spans 13 amino acids. This CDR3 is CATLLAGTDTQYF. The CDR3 DNA follows: TGTGCCACTTTACTAGCGGGAACAGATACGCAGTATTTC.

This clonotype turned up a few times. As the CDR3 is not closed by the conserved phenylalanine or tryptophan, this likely results from a read error. The limits of the CDR3 on the DNA are not certain, so only TCRdb's listed CDR3 is given. The rearrangement links TRBV10-3 to TRBJ2-6; TRBD2 was called by the table and not checked on the DNA. Per germline, CDR1 ENHRY and CDR2 SYGVKD. Both ends counted, the CDR3 spans 17 residues. CDR3 in amino acids: CATSGPAGPSYEQYFGA.